The following is a T cell receptor (beta chain) sequence with its context. These data come from a study of blood T cell repertoires in COVID-19. Study details: Collection of acute and convalescent COVID-19 samples took place in the United States, Italy and Spain. T cells, B-cell-depleted T cells, or PBMCs provided the cDNA or gDNA that served as material.

V lost 5 bases and J 5 bases, leaving 10 bases between the germline ends. This CDR3 is 14 amino acids long. Germline V gene data show CDR1 as SGHTA and CDR2 as FQGNSA. Participant reports of clinical history set cohort assignment. Assay: immunoSEQ multiplex PCR; the TCRdb copy retains only in-frame clones and omits some. This table has a few hundred thousand clones, over 75% appearing once. Specimen: PBMCs or T cells enriched from blood (not recorded which). This chain links TRBV7-2 with TRBJ1-6, with a weak D call TRBD1 (6 bases). The sequence was obtained from a woman aged 40 to 50 who had recovered from COVID-19. In nucleotides, the CDR3 is TGTGCCAGCAGCCGCACAGGGAATAATTCACCCCTCCACTTT. Translation gives CASSRTGNNSPLHF.